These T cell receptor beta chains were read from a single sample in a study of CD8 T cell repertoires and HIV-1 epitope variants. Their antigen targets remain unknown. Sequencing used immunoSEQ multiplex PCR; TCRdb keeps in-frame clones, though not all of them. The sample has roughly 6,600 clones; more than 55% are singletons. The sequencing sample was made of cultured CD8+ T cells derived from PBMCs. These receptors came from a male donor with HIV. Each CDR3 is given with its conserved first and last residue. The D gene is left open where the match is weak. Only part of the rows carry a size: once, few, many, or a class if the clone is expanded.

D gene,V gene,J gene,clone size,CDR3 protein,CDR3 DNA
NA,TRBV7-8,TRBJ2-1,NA,CASSLVIGRSSYNEQFF,TGTGCCAGCAGCTTAGTAATCGGCAGGTCCTCCTACAATGAGCAGTTCTTC
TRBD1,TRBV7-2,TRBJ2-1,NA,CASSLVGGAYNEQFF,TGTGCCAGCAGCTTAGTAGGGGGCGCCTACAATGAGCAGTTCTTC
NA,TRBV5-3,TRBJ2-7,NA,CARSYLVLAPQYF,TGTGCCAGAAGCTACTTAGTCCTAGCTCCGCAGTACTTC
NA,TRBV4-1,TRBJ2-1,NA,CASSPGGGEQFF,TGCGCCAGCAGCCCAGGGGGGGGTGAGCAGTTCTTC
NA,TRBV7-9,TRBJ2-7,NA,CASSLLSSEQYF,TGTGCCAGCAGCTTATTGAGCTCCGAGCAGTACTTC
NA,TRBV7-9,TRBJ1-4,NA,CASSLGGINEKLFF,TGTGCCAGCAGCTTAGGAGGAATTAATGAAAAACTGTTTTTT
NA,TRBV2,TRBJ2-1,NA,CASSEAFQQFF,TGTGCCAGCAGTGAGGCCTTCCAGCAGTTCTTC
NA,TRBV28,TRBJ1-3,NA,CASSLRVRGVGNTIYF,TGTGCCAGCAGTTTGAGGGTTAGAGGGGTTGGAAACACCATATATTTT
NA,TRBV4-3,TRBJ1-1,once,CASSQDNSRTANTEAFF,TGCGCCAGCAGCCAAGATAATAGCAGGACGGCGAACACTGAAGCTTTCTTT
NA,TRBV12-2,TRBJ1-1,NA,CASRLESRDSFPEAFF,TGTGCAAGTCGCTTAGAGTCCCGGGACTCATTCCCTGAAGCTTTCTTT
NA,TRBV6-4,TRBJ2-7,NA,CASTPYPWEQYF,TGTGCCAGCACCCCTTACCCCTGGGAGCAGTACTTC
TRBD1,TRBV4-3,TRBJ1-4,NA,CASSQDVKVSGTVNEKLFF,TGCGCCAGCAGCCAAGATGTTAAAGTATCGGGGACAGTTAATGAAAAACTGTTTTTT
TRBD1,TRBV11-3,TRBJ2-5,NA,CASSLRQGQETQYF,TGTGCCAGCAGCTTGCGACAGGGTCAGGAGACCCAGTACTTC
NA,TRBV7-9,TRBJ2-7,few,CASSLPGSYEQYF,TGTGCCAGCAGCTTACCGGGGTCCTACGAGCAGTACTTC
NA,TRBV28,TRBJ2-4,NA,CASGTRKTGPKNIQYF,TGTGCCAGCGGCACCCGTAAGACGGGGCCCAAAAACATTCAGTACTTC
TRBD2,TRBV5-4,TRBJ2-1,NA,CASSLAAGGGDEQFF,TGTGCCAGCAGCTTGGCTGCGGGGGGCGGGGATGAGCAGTTCTTC
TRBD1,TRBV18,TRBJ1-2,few,CASSPEGGLYGYTF,TGTGCCAGCTCACCAGAAGGGGGCCTCTATGGCTACACCTTC
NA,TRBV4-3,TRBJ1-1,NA,CASSQDRGELREAFF,TGCGCCAGCAGCCAAGATAGGGGGGAATTAAGAGAAGCTTTCTTT
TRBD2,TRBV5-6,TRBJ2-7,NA,CASSLSSGTYEQYF,TGTGCCAGCAGCTTGTCTAGCGGGACCTACGAGCAGTACTTC
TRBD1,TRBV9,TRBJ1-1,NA,CASSDRTGGSEAFF,TGTGCCAGCAGCGACAGGACAGGGGGTAGTGAAGCTTTCTTT
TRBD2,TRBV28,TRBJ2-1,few,CASSLEGLAGEGAGDEQFF,TGTGCCAGCAGTTTAGAGGGACTAGCGGGAGAGGGGGCAGGGGATGAGCAGTTCTTC
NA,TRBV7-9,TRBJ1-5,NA,CASSLDDGVRQHF,TGTGCCAGCAGCTTAGACGACGGGGTCCGACAGCATTTT
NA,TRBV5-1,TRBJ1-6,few,CASRRQTNNSPLHF,TGCGCCAGCAGGCGGCAGACTAATAATTCACCCCTCCACTTT
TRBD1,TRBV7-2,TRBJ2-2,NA,CASSLEATGGGGGELFF,TGTGCCAGCAGCTTAGAAGCGACAGGGGGCGGTGGCGGGGAGCTGTTTTTT
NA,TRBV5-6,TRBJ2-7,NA,CASSLGPSLGDYEQYF,TGTGCCAGCAGCTTGGGGCCTTCTTTGGGAGATTACGAGCAGTACTTC
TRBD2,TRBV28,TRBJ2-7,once,CASSFSTTSGTLSYEQYF,TGTGCCAGCAGTTTCTCGACAACTAGCGGGACTCTTTCCTACGAGCAGTACTTC
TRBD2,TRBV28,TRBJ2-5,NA,CASRPTSGGEETQYF,TGTGCCAGCAGACCTACTAGCGGGGGGGAAGAGACCCAGTACTTC
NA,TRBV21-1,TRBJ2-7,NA,CASSKDSGGTYEQYF,TGTGCCAGCAGCAAAGATAGCGGGGGAACCTACGAGCAGTACTTC
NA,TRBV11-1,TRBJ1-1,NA,CASSPVNTEAFF,TGTGCCAGCAGCCCCGTGAACACTGAAGCTTTCTTT
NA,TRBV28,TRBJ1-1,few,CASNNQLRNTEAFF,TGTGCCAGCAATAACCAATTGAGGAACACTGAAGCTTTCTTT
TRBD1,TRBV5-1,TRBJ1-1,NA,CASSGTGRRTEAFF,TGCGCCAGCAGCGGGACAGGGCGGAGGACTGAAGCTTTCTTT